These 14 T cell receptor beta chains came from one sample sequenced in a study of graft-versus-host responses after intestinal transplantation. The method was immunoSEQ multiplex PCR; TCRdb's version includes in-frame clones alone and lacks a portion of them. The table has roughly 70,000 clones, roughly 84% seen once. Their antigens remain unidentified. This material consisted of unstimulated CD4+ T cells sorted from spleen or lymph node cells, taken before transplant. These receptors were collected from a human donor who was the organ donor for an intestinal transplant.

V and J are TRBV7-3 and TRBJ2-5; the match to TRBD2 covers 14 bases. Germline V CDR1 and CDR2: SGHTA, FQGTGA. The junction had 1 base not matched to a gene; V was cut back by 3 bases and J by 4 bases. The CDR3 is made up of 15 amino acids. CDR3 bases: TGTGCCAGCAGCTTGACTAGCGGGGGGGCAGAGACCCAGTACTTC. It encodes CASSLTSGGAETQYF.

This clone was seen only once. The chain has TRBV5-1 and TRBJ2-7; the match to TRBD1 covers 7 bases. J was trimmed by 0 bases and V by 0 bases; bases with no gene match: 6. There are 16 residues in the CDR3. Looked up from germline, CDR1 is SGHRS and CDR2 is YFSETQ. The CDR3, as DNA: TGCGCCAGCAGCTTGGTGGACAGGTCAAGCTCCTACGAGCAGTACGTC. This encodes CASSLVDRSSSYEQYV.

This clone came up once. Other nucleotide sequences in the sample specify the same CDR3. The chain couples TRBV29-1 to TRBJ2-1; the D is unclear. This CDR3 contains 12 residues. The ends were cut back, 7 bases at V and 10 bases at J, with 17 bases in the middle. Germline V gene data show CDR1 as SQVTM and CDR2 as ANQGSEA. The CDR3 loop reads CSARTLVSEQFF. CDR3 coding DNA: TGCAGCGCAAGAACATTGGTGTCCGAGCAGTTCTTC.

The chain uses TRBV2 and TRBJ1-3; 7 nucleotides line up with TRBD1. Germline CDR1 and CDR2: SNHLY and FYNNEI. The V segment lost 6 bases and the J segment 10 bases; nucleotides outside the gene matches: 9. CDR3 length: 13 amino acids. The CDR3 coding sequence is TGTGCCAGCAGAGGCGACAGGGAGCAGACCATATATTTT. It is translated as CASRGDREQTIYF.

The V call is TRBV11-3, the J call TRBJ2-5; D is possibly TRBD1 (5 bases). Germline-derived CDR1 and CDR2 are SGHNT and YENEEA. The germline V and J ends were trimmed by 5 bases and 8 bases, with 15 bases remaining between them. The length of the CDR3 is 13 residues. The CDR3 loop is CASSLTGASTQYF. As DNA, the CDR3 is TGTGCCAGCAGCCTCACAGGAGCTTCCACCCAGTACTTC.

V and J are TRBV5-1 and TRBJ2-7; D uncertain. V dropped 0 bases and J dropped 3 bases, with 10 bases sitting between them. CDR1 and CDR2 (germline): SGHRS, YFSETQ. This CDR3 has 14 residues. The CDR3 here is CASSLGSGGYEQYV. The CDR3 DNA is TGCGCCAGCAGCTTGGGGAGTGGTGGCTACGAGCAGTACGTC.

The rearrangement joins TRBV29-1 to TRBJ2-5; 9 nucleotides agree with TRBD2. The germline V gene has CDR1 SQVTM and CDR2 ANQGSEA. V shed 3 bases and J 2 bases; nucleotides not matched to a gene: 1. CDR3 length: 13 residues. This CDR3 is CSVEAGGQETQYF. CDR3 nucleotide sequence: TGCAGCGTTGAGGCGGGGGGGCAAGAGACCCAGTACTTC.

This clone showed up just a few times. The rearrangement links TRBV7-2 to TRBJ2-1, with D possibly matching TRBD1 (6 bases). This CDR3 spans 13 amino acids. Looked up from germline, CDR1 is SGHTA and CDR2 is FQGNSA. Trimming removed 5 bases from V and 5 bases from J, with 10 bases in between. CDR3 sequence reads: CASSLRGNNEQFF. The CDR3 DNA sequence: TGTGCCAGCAGCCTCAGGGGAAACAATGAGCAGTTCTTC.

The chain joins TRBV15 to TRBJ1-6, with 8 bases matching TRBD1. The junction had 7 bases not matched to a gene; V was cut back by 2 bases and J by 7 bases. The CDR3 contains 16 residues. Germline values: CDR1 LNHNV, CDR2 YYDKDF (reference sequence). This CDR3 reads CATSRTDRGGNSPLHF. Written as DNA, the CDR3 is TGTGCCACCAGCAGAACAGACAGGGGAGGGAATTCACCCCTCCACTTT.

The V gene is TRBV28, the J gene TRBJ2-3, with no clear D. The CDR3 is 18 residues long. V was shortened by 3 bases and J by 2 bases, with 21 bases between the two germline ends. Per the germline V gene, CDR1 is MDHEN and CDR2 is SYDVKM. The CDR3 nucleotides are TGTGCCAGCAGTTTGAGAGTCACAGCTCGCATTTACACAGATACGCAGTATTTT. Translation gives CASSLRVTARIYTDTQYF.

This clone was counted between two and nine times. The rearrangement links TRBV5-5 to TRBJ2-1; maybe TRBD2 (5 bases). The CDR3 spans 16 residues. V lost 0 bases, J lost 3 bases, and 13 bases lay in between. Looked up from germline, CDR1 is SGHKS and CDR2 is YYEKEE (reference sequence). CDR3 nucleotide sequence: TGTGCCAGCAGCTTGGGAACGGGGTTGGTCTACAATGAGCAGTTCTTC. Protein sequence: CASSLGTGLVYNEQFF.

The V gene is TRBV6-5, the J gene TRBJ2-6, with D perhaps TRBD1 (6 bases). The CDR3 sequence is 15 residues long. Deletions cut 4 bases from V and 2 bases from J, with 9 bases between. Looked up from germline, CDR1 is MNHEY and CDR2 is SVGAGI. The CDR3 loop reads CASSFKGAGANVLTF. The CDR3 DNA reads TGTGCCAGCAGTTTCAAGGGGGCTGGGGCCAACGTCCTGACTTTC.

V is TRBV7-2 and J is TRBJ2-2; D is unresolved. The length of the CDR3 is 12 residues. The V and J ends lost 4 bases and 8 bases respectively, with 8 bases between them. Per the germline V gene, CDR1 is SGHTA and CDR2 is FQGNSA. CDR3: CASSSSLGELFF. The DNA for the CDR3 is TGTGCCAGCAGCTCGTCCCTGGGGGAGCTGTTTTTT.

The chain joins TRBV5-1 to TRBJ1-1; D perhaps matches TRBD1 (6 bases). The V gene's germline CDR1 is SGHRS and CDR2 YFSETQ. V lost 2 bases, J lost 4 bases, and 15 bases lay in between. The CDR3 length is 15 residues. The CDR3 protein is CASSFLGGLGTEAFF. CDR3 DNA: TGCGCCAGCAGCTTTCTCGGGGGGCTAGGCACTGAAGCTTTCTTT.